Listed below are T cell receptor beta chains from one sample, sequenced in a study of CD8 T cells in Susac syndrome. TCRdb re-analysed the immunoSEQ multiplex PCR reads in MiXCR, keeping a single row per CDR3 protein. The sample gives about 94,000 distinct CDR3 sequences, over 90% of which show up once; roughly 0.3% is in the top ten. The material sequenced was CD4+ T cells from PBMCs. Receptors were obtained from a human donor with Susac syndrome. Both conserved end residues are part of each CDR3. A D gene is named only where the DNA matches it firmly.

length	V	D	J	CDR3
15	TRBV5-1	.	TRBJ2-1	CASSLDGNPFNEQFF
15	TRBV4-1	.	TRBJ1-4	CASSQERGVSEKLFF
15	TRBV6-1	.	TRBJ2-3	CASSLTGLSTDTQYF
16	TRBV5-1	TRBD2	TRBJ2-7	CASSLDSGLAGSEQYF
18	TRBV5-1	TRBD2	TRBJ2-6	CASSLVAGAFSGANVLTF
15	TRBV20-1	.	TRBJ1-5	CSAKAGDYSNQPQHF
14	TRBV24-1	.	TRBJ1-2	CATSDATGPSGYTF
11	TRBV27	.	TRBJ2-1	CASSPPGRWFF
17	TRBV9	.	TRBJ1-1	CASSADPSSGLNTEAFF
18	TRBV20-1	TRBD1	TRBJ1-2	CSASPPGTGTGVGYGYTF
12	TRBV20-1	.	TRBJ2-7	CSAKKDRYEQYF
13	TRBV6-6	.	TRBJ1-2	CASSYSPRDGYTF
14	TRBV30	.	TRBJ1-2	CAWSVPPGSRGYTF
16	TRBV7-9	TRBD2	TRBJ2-2	CASSLAPGRATGELFF
14	TRBV7-2	.	TRBJ1-6	CASNLGQDNSPLHF
13	TRBV20-1	.	TRBJ2-1	CSALRDLYNEQFF
15	TRBV12-3/TRBV12-4	TRBD2	TRBJ2-7	CASSFDWEGSYEQYF
12	TRBV2	.	TRBJ2-7	CASRDVPYEQYF
17	TRBV9	.	TRBJ1-2	CASSPRGGGQQNYGYTF
14	TRBV7-2	.	TRBJ2-3	CASSLAASGDAQYF
16	TRBV30	TRBD1	TRBJ2-2	CAWGQGDSWDTGELFF
14	TRBV27	TRBD1	TRBJ2-5	CASSGRGPGETQYF
14	TRBV9	.	TRBJ2-5	CASSVAPGVETQYF
13	TRBV6-4	.	TRBJ1-2	CASSDEGRGGYTF
12	TRBV27	TRBD2	TRBJ2-5	CANASGQETQYF
12	TRBV29-1	.	TRBJ1-2	CSVVEGNYGYTF
13	TRBV29-1	.	TRBJ1-2	CSVVGRLSGGYTF